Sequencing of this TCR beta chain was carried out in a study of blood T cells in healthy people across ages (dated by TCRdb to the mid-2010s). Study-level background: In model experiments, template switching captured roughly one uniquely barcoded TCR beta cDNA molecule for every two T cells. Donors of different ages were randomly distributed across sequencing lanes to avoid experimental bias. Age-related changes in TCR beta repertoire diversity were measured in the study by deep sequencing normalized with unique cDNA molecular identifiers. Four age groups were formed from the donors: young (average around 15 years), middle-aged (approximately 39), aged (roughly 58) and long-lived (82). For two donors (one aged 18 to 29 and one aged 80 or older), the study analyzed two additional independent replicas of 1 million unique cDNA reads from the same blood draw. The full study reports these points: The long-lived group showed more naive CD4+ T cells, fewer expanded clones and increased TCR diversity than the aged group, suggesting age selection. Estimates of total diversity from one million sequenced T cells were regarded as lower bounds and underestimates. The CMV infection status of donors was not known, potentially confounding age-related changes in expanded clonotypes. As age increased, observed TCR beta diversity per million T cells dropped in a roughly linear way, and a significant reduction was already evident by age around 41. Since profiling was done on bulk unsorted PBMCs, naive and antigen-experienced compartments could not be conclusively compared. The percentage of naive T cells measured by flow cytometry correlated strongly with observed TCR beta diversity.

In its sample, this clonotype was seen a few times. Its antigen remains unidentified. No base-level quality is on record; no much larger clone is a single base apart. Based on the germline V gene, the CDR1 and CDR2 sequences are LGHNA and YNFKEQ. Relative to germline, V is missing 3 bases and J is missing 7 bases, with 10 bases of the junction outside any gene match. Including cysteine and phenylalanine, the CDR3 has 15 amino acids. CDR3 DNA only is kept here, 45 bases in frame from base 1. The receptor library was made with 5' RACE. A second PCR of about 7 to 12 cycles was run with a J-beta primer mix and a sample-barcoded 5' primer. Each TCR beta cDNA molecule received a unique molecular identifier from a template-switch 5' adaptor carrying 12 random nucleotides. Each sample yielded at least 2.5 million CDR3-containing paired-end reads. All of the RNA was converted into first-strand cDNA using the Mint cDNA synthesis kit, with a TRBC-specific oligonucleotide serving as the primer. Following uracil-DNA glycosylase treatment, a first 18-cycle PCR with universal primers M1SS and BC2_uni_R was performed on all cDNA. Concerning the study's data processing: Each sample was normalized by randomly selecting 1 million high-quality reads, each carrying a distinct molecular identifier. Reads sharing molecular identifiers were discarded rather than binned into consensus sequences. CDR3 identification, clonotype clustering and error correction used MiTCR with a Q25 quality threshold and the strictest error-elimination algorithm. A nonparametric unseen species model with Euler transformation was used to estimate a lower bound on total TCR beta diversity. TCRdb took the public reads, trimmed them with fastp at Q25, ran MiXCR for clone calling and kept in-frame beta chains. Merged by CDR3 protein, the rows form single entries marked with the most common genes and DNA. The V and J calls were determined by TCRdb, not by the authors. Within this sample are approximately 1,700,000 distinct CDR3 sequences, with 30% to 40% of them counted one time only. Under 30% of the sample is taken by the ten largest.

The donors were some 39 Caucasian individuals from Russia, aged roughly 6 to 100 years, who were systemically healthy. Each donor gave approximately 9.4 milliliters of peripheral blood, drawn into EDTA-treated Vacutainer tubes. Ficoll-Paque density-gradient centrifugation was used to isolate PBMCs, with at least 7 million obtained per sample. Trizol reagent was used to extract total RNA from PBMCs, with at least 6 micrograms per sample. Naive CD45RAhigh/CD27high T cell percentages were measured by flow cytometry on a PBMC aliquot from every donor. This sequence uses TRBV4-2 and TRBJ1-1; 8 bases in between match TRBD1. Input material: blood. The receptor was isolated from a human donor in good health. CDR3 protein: CASSQNGQGGREAFF. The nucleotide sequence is TGTGCCAGCAGCCAGAACGGACAGGGAGGTCGTGAAGCTTTCTTT.